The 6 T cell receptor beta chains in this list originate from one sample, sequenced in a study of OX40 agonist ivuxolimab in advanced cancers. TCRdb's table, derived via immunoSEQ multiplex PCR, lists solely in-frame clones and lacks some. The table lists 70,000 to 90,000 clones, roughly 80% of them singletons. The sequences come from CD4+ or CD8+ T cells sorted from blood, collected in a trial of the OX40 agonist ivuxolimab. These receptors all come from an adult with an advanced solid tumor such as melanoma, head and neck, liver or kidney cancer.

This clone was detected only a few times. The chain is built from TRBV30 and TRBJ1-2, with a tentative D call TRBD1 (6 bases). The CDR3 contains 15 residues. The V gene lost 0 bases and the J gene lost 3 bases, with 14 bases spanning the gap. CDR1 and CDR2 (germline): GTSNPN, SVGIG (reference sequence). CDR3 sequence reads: CAWSVIGQRYYGYTF. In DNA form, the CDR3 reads TGTGCCTGGAGTGTAATAGGACAGAGATACTATGGCTACACCTTC.

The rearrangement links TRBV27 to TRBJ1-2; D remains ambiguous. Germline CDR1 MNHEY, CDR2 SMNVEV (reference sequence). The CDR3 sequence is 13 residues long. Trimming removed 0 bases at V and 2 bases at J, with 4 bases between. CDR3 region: CASSLSGNYGYTF. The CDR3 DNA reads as TGTGCCAGCAGTTTATCAGGGAACTATGGCTACACCTTC.

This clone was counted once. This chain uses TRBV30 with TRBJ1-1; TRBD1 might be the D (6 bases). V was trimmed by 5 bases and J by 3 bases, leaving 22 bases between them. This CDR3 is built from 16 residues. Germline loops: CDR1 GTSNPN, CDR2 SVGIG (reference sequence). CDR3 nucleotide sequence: TGTGCCTGGCGCCCGGTGGGGGCGAGACGGTACACTGAAGCTTTCTTT. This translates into CAWRPVGARRYTEAFF.

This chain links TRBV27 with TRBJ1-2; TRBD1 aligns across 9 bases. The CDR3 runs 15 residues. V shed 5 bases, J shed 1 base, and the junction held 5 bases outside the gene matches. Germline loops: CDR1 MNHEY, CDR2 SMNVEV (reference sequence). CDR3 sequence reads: CASSQPGQGNYGYTF. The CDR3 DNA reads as TGTGCCAGCAGTCAACCGGGACAGGGTAACTATGGCTACACCTTC.

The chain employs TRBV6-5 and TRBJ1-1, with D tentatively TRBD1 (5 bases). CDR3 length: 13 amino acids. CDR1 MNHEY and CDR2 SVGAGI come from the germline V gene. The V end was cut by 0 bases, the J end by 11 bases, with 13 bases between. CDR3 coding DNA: TGTGCCAGCAGTTACTCCAACCGGGGGGAGGCTTTCTTT. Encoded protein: CASSYSNRGEAFF.

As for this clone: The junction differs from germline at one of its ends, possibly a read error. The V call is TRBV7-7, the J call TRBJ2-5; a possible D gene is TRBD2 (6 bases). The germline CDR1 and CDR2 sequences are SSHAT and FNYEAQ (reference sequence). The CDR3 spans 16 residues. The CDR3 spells CASSLGPGTPRETQYF. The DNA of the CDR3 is TGTGCTAGCAGCTTAGGGCCAGGGACTCCTAGGGAGACCCAGTACTTC. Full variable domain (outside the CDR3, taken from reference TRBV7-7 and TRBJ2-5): GAGVSQSPRYKVTKRGQDVTLRCDPISSHATLYWYQQALGQGPEFLTYFNYEAQPDKSGLPSDRFSAERPEGSISTLTIQRTEQRDSAMYRCASSLGPGTPRETQYFGPGTRLLVL.